The rows below give T cell receptor beta chains drawn from one sample of a study of Ad26.COV2.S vaccination and SARS-CoV-2 variants. Sequencing used immunoSEQ multiplex PCR; TCRdb keeps in-frame clones, though not all of them. Of roughly 140,000 clones in the sample, 75% to 90% were seen once. The input for sequencing was peripheral blood, taken after recovery from COVID-19. These receptors originate from a human donor who had recovered from COVID-19. The CDR3 runs from the conserved cysteine through the conserved F or W. A D gene is named only where the DNA matches it firmly. Rows give clone size only sometimes, using once, few, many, or a class for an expanded clone.

J,size,V,D,DNA,CDR3
TRBJ2-1,NA,TRBV27,NA,TGTGCCAGCAGTTTATCCGGAGGATACGAGCAGTTCTTC,CASSLSGGYEQFF
TRBJ1-3,few,TRBV9,NA,TGTGCCAGCAGCGTAGAGGAGTTAATCTCTGGAAACACCATATATTTT,CASSVEELISGNTIYF
TRBJ1-1,NA,TRBV27,NA,TGTGCCAGCAAAACCGGGACGGTCAACACTGAAGCTTTCTTT,CASKTGTVNTEAFF
TRBJ1-5,NA,TRBV3-1/TRBV3-2,NA,TGTGTCAGCAGCCAAGAGGGGTTTGACCAGCCCCAGCATTTT,CVSSQEGFDQPQHF
TRBJ2-1,NA,TRBV6-5,NA,TGTGCCAGCAGAACCCCCACCCCCCCGGGGGAGCAGTTCTTC,CASRTPTPPGEQFF
TRBJ2-2,NA,TRBV12-3/TRBV12-4,NA,TGTGCCAGCAGTTTTAGTGAGACCGGGGAGCTGTTTTTT,CASSFSETGELFF
TRBJ2-7,NA,TRBV12-3/TRBV12-4,NA,TGTGCCAGCAGCGGCCCCCAGGGGTCCCTTTTGTACTTC,CASSGPQGSLLYF
TRBJ2-1,NA,TRBV19,TRBD2,TGTGCCAGTAGTATAGGGAGCGGGGGGGCCGATGAGCAGTTCTTC,CASSIGSGGADEQFF
TRBJ2-7,NA,TRBV28,NA,TGTGCCAGCAGTTTACTTCCGGCGGCGGGAACCTACGAGCAGTACTTC,CASSLLPAAGTYEQYF
TRBJ1-1,few,TRBV30,NA,TGTGCCTGGAGTGTAAGGCGACATCTGAACACTGAAGCTTTCTTT,CAWSVRRHLNTEAFF
TRBJ1-4,NA,TRBV28,NA,TGTGCCAGCAGTTCCTCCGGGACCCGAAATGAAAAACTGTTTTTT,CASSSSGTRNEKLFF
TRBJ2-7,NA,TRBV11-2,NA,TGTGCCAGCAGTCTTGACTCCACTAGGAACGAGCAGTACTTC,CASSLDSTRNEQYF
TRBJ1-3,NA,TRBV4-3,NA,TGCGCCAGCAGTCATACGGGACACGGAAACACCATATATTTT,CASSHTGHGNTIYF
TRBJ1-6,once,TRBV28,TRBD1,TGTGCCAGCAGTTCAGGGGGAGGCTCCTATAATTCACCCCTCCACTTT,CASSSGGGSYNSPLHF
TRBJ2-3,NA,TRBV5-1,NA,TGCGCCAGCAGTCATCCCGGTCGGGGGGATACGCAGTATTTT,CASSHPGRGDTQYF
TRBJ2-3,NA,TRBV13,NA,TGTGCCAGCAGCTTACCCGGGGGATGGACAGATACGCAGTATTTT,CASSLPGGWTDTQYF
TRBJ1-1,NA,TRBV6-6,NA,TGTGCCAGCAGTCAGGGGACATTTGAGAACACTGAAGCTTTCTTT,CASSQGTFENTEAFF
TRBJ2-4,NA,TRBV29-1,TRBD1,TGCAGCGTCTTGGACAGGGGTAAAAACATTCAGTACTTC,CSVLDRGKNIQYF
TRBJ2-2,NA,TRBV7-8,NA,TGTGCCAGCAGCTTTACCCATAAACAGGGAAAGGACGGCTGGACCGGGGAGCTGTTTTTT,CASSFTHKQGKDGWTGELFF
TRBJ2-3,NA,TRBV11-2,NA,TGTGCCAGCAGCAGGTGGAGGGCCCCCTCCCCAGATACGCAGTATTTT,CASSRWRAPSPDTQYF
TRBJ1-5,NA,TRBV6-2/TRBV6-3,NA,TGTGCCAGCAGCCCTCTAGGAGGCAATCAGCCCCAGCATTTT,CASSPLGGNQPQHF
TRBJ2-4,NA,TRBV19,NA,TGTGCCAGTAGTATAGCCCTAGGGATTTCCAAAAACATTCAGTACTTC,CASSIALGISKNIQYF
TRBJ2-3,NA,TRBV6-6,NA,TGTGCCAGCAGTTCCACGTATACGCAGTATTTT,CASSSTYTQYF
TRBJ1-5,NA,TRBV15,TRBD1,TGTGCCACCAGCCGTGACAGGGGACCTATGGCCCAGCATTTT,CATSRDRGPMAQHF
TRBJ1-1,NA,TRBV6-5,NA,TGTGCCAGCAGCCACCCGGAGAACACTGAAGCTTTCTTT,CASSHPENTEAFF
TRBJ1-4,NA,TRBV5-8,TRBD1,TGTGCCAGCAGCCCACCGGGACAGGGGTTCAATCGGGAAAAACTGTTTTTT,CASSPPGQGFNREKLFF
TRBJ1-5,NA,TRBV19,NA,TGTGCCAGTAGTATACAGCGATTTAATCAGCCCCAGCATTTT,CASSIQRFNQPQHF
TRBJ2-7,NA,TRBV5-1,NA,TGCGCCAGCAGCTTCCGGGCTGACTCCTACGAGCAGTACTTC,CASSFRADSYEQYF
TRBJ1-3,NA,TRBV5-6,TRBD1,TGTGCCAGCAGCTTCACCGGGACAGCCGGAAACACCATATATTTT,CASSFTGTAGNTIYF
TRBJ1-1,NA,TRBV4-3,NA,TGCGCCAGCAGCCAAAATCGGTACACTGAAGCTTTCTTT,CASSQNRYTEAFF
TRBJ2-2,NA,TRBV29-1,NA,TGCAGCGTTGAAGGTGGGGTCGGCGGGAACACCGGGGAGCTGTTTTTT,CSVEGGVGGNTGELFF
TRBJ1-4,NA,TRBV27,NA,TGTGCCAGCAGTTTATCAGGGGTGGCTAATGAAAAACTGTTTTTT,CASSLSGVANEKLFF
TRBJ2-7,NA,TRBV5-5,TRBD2,TGTGCCAGCAGCCTTCCGGCGACTAGCGGGGCGTCGGGCGAGCAGTACTTC,CASSLPATSGASGEQYF
TRBJ2-2,NA,TRBV19,TRBD1,TGTGCCAGTAGTATACAGGGGGTAGGGGAGCTGTTTTTT,CASSIQGVGELFF
TRBJ2-6,once,TRBV9,NA,TGTGCCAGCAGCGTAGGGATAACCGGGGTCCTGACTTTC,CASSVGITGVLTF
TRBJ2-2,once,TRBV28,TRBD1,TGTGCCAGCAGCCTCCTCGACAGGGGTGTACCCGGGGAGCTGTTTTTT,CASSLLDRGVPGELFF
TRBJ2-5,NA,TRBV6-5,NA,TGTGCCAGCAGTTACACCGGTCCGGGAATGAAAGAGACCCAGTACTTC,CASSYTGPGMKETQYF
TRBJ1-5,NA,TRBV6-5,NA,TGTGCCAGCAGTAATCGTAGCAATCAGCCCCAGCATTTT,CASSNRSNQPQHF
TRBJ1-1,few,TRBV28,TRBD1,TGTGCCAGCAGTACCGGGACAGCGAACACTGAAGCTTTCTTT,CASSTGTANTEAFF
TRBJ1-6,NA,TRBV4-3,NA,TGCGCCAGCAGCCAAGATCGGGTATGGGAAAATTCACCCCTCCACTTT,CASSQDRVWENSPLHF
TRBJ1-1,NA,TRBV4-3,NA,TGCGCCAGCAGCCAAGATAGGGGCACTGAAGCTTTCTTT,CASSQDRGTEAFF